This is a list of T cell receptor beta chains from one sample in a study of tumor-infiltrating lymphocytes in primary liver carcinoma. TCRdb analysed the multiplex PCR reads with MiXCR anew, one entry per CDR3 protein. The sample gives 100,000 to 150,000 distinct CDR3 sequences, 55% to 75% of which show up once; about 8% is in the top ten. Sequenced: liver tumor tissue from sampling region 3. The origin of the receptors is a woman aged 60-75 years with primary liver carcinoma and hepatitis B virus infection. Each CDR3 is given with its conserved first and last residue. The order of the fields is D gene, J gene, V gene, clone size, CDR3 protein, CDR3 DNA. A D gene is named only where the DNA matches it firmly. Not every row has a clone size; where given, it reads once, few, many or a size class.

>.|TRBJ2-3|TRBV11-2|.
CASSFSTLGATDTQYF
TGTGCAAGCAGCTTCTCCACCCTGGGGGCCACGGATACGCAGTATTTT
>.|TRBJ2-1|TRBV4-2|.
CGSSQGETDYNEQFF
TGTGGCAGCAGCCAAGGGGAAACAGACTACAATGAGCAGTTCTTC
>TRBD1|TRBJ2-7|TRBV5-1|many
CASSASGQAYEQYF
TGCGCCAGCAGCGCATCGGGACAGGCCTACGAGCAGTACTTC
>.|TRBJ1-4|TRBV28|many
CASSEAGARDEKLFF
TGTGCCAGCAGTGAGGCGGGGGCTCGCGATGAAAAACTGTTTTTT
>.|TRBJ2-2|TRBV28|few
CASSPPRGIANTGELFF
TGTGCCAGCAGTCCCCCCCGCGGAATCGCGAACACCGGGGAGCTGTTTTTT
>TRBD1|TRBJ1-1|TRBV12-3/TRBV12-4|.
CASRLQGMNAEAFF
TGTGCCAGCAGACTACAGGGGATGAACGCTGAAGCTTTCTTT
>.|TRBJ2-2|TRBV28|once
CAGRVTGTNTGELFF
TGTGCCGGCAGAGTGACAGGGACTAACACCGGGGAGCTGTTTTTT
>TRBD2|TRBJ2-1|TRBV6-8|.
CASRGTSGRREHFF
TGTGCCAGCAGAGGGACTAGCGGGAGGAGAGAGCACTTCTTC
>.|TRBJ2-7|TRBV12-3/TRBV12-4|.
CASSLVAGSYEQCF
TGTGCCAGCAGTTTAGTTGCTGGGTCCTACGAGCAGTGCTTC
>.|TRBJ1-5|TRBV6-5|.
CASSYAGGCQPKHF
TGTGCCAGCAGTTACGCCGGGGGCTGTCAGCCCAAGCATTTT
>.|TRBJ2-3|TRBV11-2|once
CASSLDSEIDRQYF
TGTGCCAGCAGCTTAGACAGCGAGATCGATAGGCAATATTTT
>TRBD1|TRBJ2-7|TRBV4-2|.
CASSQERLETGGWEQYF
TGTGCCAGCAGCCAAGAGAGGCTCGAGACAGGGGGCTGGGAGCAGTACTTC
>TRBD2|TRBJ2-5|TRBV4-1|.
CTSSLGTSGRGETQYF
TGCACCAGCAGCCTGGGTACTAGCGGGAGAGGAGAGACCCAATACTTC
>TRBD1|TRBJ2-4|TRBV28|.
CASRTGTGIVAKNIHYF
TGTGCCAGCAGAACCGGGACAGGGATTGTAGCCAAAAACATTCACTACTTC
>.|TRBJ1-5|TRBV7-9|many
CASSWWGSPKNQPQHF
TGTGCCAGCAGCTGGTGGGGGAGCCCAAAAAATCAGCCCCAGCATTTT
>.|TRBJ2-3|TRBV11-3|few
CASGFRTNTDTQYF
TGTGCCAGCGGCTTCAGGACCAACACAGATACGCAGTATTTT
>.|TRBJ2-7|TRBV6-1|.
CASSSYGASYKQYF
TGTGCTAGCAGTTCGTACGGGGCCTCCTACAAGCAGTACTTC
>.|TRBJ2-6|TRBV11-2|.
CAGRMASGADVLTF
TGTGCCGGCAGGATGGCCTCTGGGGCCGACGTCCTGACTTTC
>.|TRBJ2-7|TRBV6-6|.
CADSSVSYEQHF
TGTGCCGACAGTTCAGTCTCCTACGAGCAGCACTTC
>TRBD1|TRBJ2-7|TRBV11-2|.
CTSGQVHEQYF
TGTACCAGCGGACAGGTCCACGAGCAGTACTTC
>TRBD1|TRBJ1-1|TRBV6-1|.
CASSEGEGQGANTEAFF
TGTGCCAGCAGTGAAGGTGAAGGGCAGGGGGCTAACACTGAAGCTTTCTTT